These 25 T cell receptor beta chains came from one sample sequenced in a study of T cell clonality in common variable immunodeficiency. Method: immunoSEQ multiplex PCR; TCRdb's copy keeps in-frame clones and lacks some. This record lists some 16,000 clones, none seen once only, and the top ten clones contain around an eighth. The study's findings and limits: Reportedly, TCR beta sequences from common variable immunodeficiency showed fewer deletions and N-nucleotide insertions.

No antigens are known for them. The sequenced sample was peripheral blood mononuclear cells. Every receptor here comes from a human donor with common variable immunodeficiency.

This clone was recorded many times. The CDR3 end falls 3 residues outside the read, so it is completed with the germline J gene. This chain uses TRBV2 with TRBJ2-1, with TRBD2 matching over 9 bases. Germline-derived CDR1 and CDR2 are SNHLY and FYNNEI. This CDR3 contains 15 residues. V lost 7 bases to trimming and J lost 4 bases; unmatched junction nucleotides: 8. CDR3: CASTPAGGPYNEQFF. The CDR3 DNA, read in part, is TGTGCCAGCACCCCAGCGGGGGGACCATACAATGAG.

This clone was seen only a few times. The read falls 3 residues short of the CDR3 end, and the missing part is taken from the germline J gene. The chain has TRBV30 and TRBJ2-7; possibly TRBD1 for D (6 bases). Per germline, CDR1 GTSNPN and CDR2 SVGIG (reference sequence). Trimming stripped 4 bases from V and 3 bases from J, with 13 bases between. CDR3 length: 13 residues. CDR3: CAWTLGAGYEQYF. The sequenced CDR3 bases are TGTGCCTGGACTCTGGGGGCCGGCTACGAG.

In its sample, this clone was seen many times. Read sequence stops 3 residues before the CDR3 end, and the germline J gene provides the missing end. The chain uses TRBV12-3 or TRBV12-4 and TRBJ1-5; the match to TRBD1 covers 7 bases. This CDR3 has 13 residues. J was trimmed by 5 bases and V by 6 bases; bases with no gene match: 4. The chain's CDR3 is CASRQGRDQPQHF. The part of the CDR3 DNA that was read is TGTGCCAGCAGACAGGGGCGGGATCAGCCC.

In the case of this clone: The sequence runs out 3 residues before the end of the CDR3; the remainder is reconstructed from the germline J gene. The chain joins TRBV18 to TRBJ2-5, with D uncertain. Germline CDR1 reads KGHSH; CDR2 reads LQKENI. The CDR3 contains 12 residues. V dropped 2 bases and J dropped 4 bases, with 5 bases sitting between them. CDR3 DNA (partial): TGTGCCAGCTCACCAGGGCGAGAGACC. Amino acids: CASSPGRET. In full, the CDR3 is CASSPGRETQYF.

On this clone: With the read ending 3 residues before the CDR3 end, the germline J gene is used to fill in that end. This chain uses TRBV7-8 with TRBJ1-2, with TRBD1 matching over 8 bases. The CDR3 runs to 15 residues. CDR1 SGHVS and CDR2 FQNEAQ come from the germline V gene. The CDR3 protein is CASSSPSGQGYGYTF. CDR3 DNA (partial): TGTGCCAGCAGCTCCCCCTCCGGACAGGGCTACGGC.

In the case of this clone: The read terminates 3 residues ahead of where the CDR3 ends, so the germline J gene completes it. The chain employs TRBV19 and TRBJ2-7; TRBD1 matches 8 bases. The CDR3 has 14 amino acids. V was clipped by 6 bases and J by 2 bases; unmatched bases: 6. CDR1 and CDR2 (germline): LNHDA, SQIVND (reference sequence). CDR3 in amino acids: CASSLGQGPYEQYF. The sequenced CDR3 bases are TGTGCCAGTAGCCTAGGACAGGGACCCTACGAG.

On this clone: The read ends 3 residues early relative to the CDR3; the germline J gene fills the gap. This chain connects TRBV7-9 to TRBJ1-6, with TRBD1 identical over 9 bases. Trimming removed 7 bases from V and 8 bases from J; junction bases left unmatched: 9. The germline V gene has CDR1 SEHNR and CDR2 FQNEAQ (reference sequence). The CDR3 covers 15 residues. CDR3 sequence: CASTLGDRVDSPLHF. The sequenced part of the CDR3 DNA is TGTGCCAGCACCCTCGGGGACAGGGTGGATTCACCC.

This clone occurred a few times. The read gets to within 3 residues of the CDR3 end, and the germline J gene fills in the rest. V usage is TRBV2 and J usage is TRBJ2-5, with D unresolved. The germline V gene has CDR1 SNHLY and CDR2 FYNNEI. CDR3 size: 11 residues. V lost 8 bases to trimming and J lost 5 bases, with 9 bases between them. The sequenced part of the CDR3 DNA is TGTGCCAGCTGGGCATGGGAGACC. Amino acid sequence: CASWAWET. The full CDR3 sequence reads CASWAWETQYF.

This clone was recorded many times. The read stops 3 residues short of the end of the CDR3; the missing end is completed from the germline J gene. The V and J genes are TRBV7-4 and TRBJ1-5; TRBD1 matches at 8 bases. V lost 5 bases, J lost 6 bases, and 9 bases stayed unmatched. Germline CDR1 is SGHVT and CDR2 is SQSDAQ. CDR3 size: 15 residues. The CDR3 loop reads CASSLDRVVSQPQHF. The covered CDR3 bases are TGTGCCAGCAGCCTGGACAGGGTAGTCAGTCAGCCC. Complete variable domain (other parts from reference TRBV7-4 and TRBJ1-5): GAGVSQSPRYKVAKRGRDVALRCDSISGHVTLYWYRQTLGQGSEVLTYSQSDAQRDKSGRPSGRFSAERPERSVSTLKIQRTEQGDSAVYLCASSLDRVVSQPQHFGDGTRLSIL.

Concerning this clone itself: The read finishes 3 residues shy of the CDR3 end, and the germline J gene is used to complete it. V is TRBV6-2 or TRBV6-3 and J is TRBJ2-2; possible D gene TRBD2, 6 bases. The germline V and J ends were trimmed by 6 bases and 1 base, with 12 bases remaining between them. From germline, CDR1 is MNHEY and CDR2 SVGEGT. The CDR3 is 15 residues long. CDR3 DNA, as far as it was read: TGTGCCAGCAGGCCCATAGCGGAGAACACCGGGGAG. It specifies CASRPIAENTGE. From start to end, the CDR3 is CASRPIAENTGELFF.

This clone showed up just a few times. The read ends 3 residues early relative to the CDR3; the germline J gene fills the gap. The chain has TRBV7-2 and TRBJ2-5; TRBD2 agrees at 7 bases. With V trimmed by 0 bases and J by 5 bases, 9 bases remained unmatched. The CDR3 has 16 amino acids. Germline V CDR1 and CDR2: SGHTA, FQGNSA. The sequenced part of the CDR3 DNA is TGTGCCAGCAGCTTAGCGTGGGCCAGGGAGGGGGAGACC. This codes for CASSLAWAREGET. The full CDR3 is CASSLAWAREGETQYF. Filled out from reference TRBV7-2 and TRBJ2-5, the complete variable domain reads GAGVSQSPSNKVTEKGKDVELRCDPISGHTALYWYRQSLGQGLEFLIYFQGNSAPDKSGLPSDRFSAERTGGSVSTLTIQRTQQEDSAVYLCASSLAWAREGETQYFGPGTRLLVL.

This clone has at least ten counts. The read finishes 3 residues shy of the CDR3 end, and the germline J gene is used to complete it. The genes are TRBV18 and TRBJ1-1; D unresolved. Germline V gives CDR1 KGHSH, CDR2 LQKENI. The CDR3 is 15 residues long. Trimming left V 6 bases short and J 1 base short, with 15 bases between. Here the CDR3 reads CASSPLAVGNTEAFF. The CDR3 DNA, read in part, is TGTGCCAGCTCCCCTCTGGCGGTAGGGAACACTGAA.

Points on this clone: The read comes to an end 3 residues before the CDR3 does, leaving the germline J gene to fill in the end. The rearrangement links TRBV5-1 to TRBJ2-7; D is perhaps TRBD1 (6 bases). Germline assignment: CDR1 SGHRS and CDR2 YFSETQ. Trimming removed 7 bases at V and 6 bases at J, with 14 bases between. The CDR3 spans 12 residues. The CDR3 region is CASGQLLSEQYF. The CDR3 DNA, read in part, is TGCGCCAGCGGACAGCTTCTTTCCGAG.

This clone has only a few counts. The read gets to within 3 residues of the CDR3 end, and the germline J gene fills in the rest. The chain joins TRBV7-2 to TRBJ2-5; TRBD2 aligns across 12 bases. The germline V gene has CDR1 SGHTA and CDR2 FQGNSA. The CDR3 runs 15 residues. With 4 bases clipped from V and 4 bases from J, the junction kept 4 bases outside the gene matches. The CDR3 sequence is CASSCASGRGETQYF. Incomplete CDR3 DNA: TGTGCCAGCAGCTGCGCTAGCGGGAGGGGAGAGACC. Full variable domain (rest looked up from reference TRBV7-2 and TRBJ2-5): GAGVSQSPSNKVTEKGKDVELRCDPISGHTALYWYRQSLGQGLEFLIYFQGNSAPDKSGLPSDRFSAERTGGSVSTLTIQRTQQEDSAVYLCASSCASGRGETQYFGPGTRLLVL.

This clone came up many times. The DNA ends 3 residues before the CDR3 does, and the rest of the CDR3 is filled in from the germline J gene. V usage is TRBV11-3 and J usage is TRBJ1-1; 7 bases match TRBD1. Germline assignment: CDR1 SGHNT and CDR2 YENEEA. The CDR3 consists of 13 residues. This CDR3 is CASSSGQTGAAFF. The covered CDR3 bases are TGTGCCAGCAGCTCGGGACAGACGGGCGCG.

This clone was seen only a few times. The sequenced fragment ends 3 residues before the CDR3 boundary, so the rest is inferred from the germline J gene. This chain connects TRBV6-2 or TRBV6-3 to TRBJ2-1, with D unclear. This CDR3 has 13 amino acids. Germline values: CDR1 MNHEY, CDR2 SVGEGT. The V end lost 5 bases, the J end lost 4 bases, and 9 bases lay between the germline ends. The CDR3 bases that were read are TGTGCCAGCAGTGTGGTCAGGTACAATGAG. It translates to CASSVVRYNE. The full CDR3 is CASSVVRYNEQFF.

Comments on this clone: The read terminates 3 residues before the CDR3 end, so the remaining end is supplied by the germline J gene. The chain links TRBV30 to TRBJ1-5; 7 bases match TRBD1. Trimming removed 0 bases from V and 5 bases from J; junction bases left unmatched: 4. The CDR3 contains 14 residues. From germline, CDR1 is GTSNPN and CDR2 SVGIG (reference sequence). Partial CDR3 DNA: TGTGCCTGGAGTGTTAAACAGGGGCATCAGCCC. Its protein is CAWSVKQGHQP. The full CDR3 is CAWSVKQGHQPQHF.

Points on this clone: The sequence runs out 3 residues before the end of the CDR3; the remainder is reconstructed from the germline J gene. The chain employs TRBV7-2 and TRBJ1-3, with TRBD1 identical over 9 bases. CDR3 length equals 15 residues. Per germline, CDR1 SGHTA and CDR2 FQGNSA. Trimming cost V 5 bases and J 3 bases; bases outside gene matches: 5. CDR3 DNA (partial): TGTGCCAGCAGCGGGGACAGGGCGGTTGGAAACACC. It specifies CASSGDRAVGNT. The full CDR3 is CASSGDRAVGNTIYF.

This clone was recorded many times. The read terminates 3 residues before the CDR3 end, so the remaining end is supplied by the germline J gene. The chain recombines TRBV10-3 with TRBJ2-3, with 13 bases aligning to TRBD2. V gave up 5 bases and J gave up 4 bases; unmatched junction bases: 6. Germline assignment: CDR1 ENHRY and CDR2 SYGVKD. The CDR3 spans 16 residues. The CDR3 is CAISPRTSGGADTQYF. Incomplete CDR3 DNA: TGTGCCATCAGTCCCCGGACTAGCGGGGGCGCAGATACG.

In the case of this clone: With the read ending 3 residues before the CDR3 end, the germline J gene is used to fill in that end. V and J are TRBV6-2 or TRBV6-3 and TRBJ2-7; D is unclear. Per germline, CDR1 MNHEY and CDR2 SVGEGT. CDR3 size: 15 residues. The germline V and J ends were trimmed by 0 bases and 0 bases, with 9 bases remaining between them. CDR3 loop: CASSYSRQSSYEQYF. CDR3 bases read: TGTGCCAGCAGTTACTCGAGGCAGAGCTCCTACGAG.

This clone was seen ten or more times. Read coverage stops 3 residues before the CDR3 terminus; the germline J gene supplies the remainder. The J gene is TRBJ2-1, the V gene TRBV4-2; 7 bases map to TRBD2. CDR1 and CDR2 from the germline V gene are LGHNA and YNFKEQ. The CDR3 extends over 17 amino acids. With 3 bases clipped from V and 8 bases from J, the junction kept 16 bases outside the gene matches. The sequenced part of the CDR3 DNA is TGTGCCAGCAGCCAGATGTTCTTCGTGGCGGGGGTCGATGAG. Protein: CASSQMFFVAGVDE. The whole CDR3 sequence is CASSQMFFVAGVDEQFF.

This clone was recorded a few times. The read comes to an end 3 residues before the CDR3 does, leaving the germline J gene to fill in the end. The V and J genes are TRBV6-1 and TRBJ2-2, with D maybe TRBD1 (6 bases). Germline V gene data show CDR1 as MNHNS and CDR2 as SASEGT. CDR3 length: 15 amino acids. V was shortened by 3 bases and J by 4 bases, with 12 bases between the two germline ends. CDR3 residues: CASSDLRGGTGELFF. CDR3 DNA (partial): TGTGCCAGCAGTGACTTAAGAGGGGGCACCGGGGAG.

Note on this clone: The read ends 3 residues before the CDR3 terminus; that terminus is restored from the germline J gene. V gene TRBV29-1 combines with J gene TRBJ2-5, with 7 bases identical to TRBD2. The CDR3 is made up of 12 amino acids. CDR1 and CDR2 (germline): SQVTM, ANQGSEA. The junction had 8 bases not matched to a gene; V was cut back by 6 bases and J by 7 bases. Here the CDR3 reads CSVARDYPTQYF. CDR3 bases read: TGCAGCGTCGCCCGGGACTACCCGACC.

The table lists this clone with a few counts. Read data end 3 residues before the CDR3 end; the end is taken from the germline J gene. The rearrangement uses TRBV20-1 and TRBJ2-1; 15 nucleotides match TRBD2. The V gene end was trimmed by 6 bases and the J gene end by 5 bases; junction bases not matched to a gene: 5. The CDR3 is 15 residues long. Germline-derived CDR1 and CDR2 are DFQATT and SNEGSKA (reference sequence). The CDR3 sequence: CSAPRTSGGDNEQFF. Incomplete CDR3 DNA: TGCAGTGCCCCCCGGACTAGCGGGGGGGACAATGAG.

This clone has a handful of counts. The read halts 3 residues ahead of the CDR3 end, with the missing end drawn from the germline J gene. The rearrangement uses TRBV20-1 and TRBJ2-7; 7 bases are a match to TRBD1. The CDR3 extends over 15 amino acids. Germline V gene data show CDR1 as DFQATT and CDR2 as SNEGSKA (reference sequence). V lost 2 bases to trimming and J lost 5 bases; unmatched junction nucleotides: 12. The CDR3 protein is CSARPFNRGAHEQYF. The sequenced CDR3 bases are TGCAGTGCTAGACCTTTTAACAGGGGAGCCCACGAG.